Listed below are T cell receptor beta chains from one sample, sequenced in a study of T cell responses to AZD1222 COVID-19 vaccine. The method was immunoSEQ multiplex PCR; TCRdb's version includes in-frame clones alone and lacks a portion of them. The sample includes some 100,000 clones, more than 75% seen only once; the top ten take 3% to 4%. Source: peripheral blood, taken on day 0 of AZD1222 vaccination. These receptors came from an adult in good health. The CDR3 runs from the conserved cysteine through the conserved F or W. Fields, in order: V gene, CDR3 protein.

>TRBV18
CASSPMGDYGYTF
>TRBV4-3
CASSQQPGSTLEAFF
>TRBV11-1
CASSPRVRGSYNEQFF
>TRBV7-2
CASSLVGANTEAFF
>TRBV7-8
CASSKGTSGGAAYEQYF
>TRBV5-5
CASSLAGIGYTF
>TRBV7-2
CASSLWVPGRGDEQFF
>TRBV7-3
CASSPGVGWQAFF
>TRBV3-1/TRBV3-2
CASSQGRGYTF
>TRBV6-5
CASHSSGPKYSPLHF
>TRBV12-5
CASGPGQGVSEQFF